The present T cell receptor (beta chain) was sequenced within a study of blood T cell repertoires in COVID-19. Using immunoSEQ multiplex PCR, the repertoire was profiled, and TCRdb retains in-frame clones only, with some absent. The profile shows about 57,000 clones, 82% of them singletons. The clonotype was recovered from an elderly woman with acute or convalescent COVID-19. The material sequenced was peripheral blood.

The CDR3 is CASSWDYPDEQYF. DNA of the CDR3: TGTGCCAGCAGTTGGGACTATCCTGACGAGCAGTACTTC. The chain couples TRBV11-2 to TRBJ2-7; 7 nucleotides agree with TRBD2. CDR3 length: 13 amino acids. Germline CDR1 is SGHAT and CDR2 is FQNNGV. The V gene end was trimmed by 6 bases and the J gene end by 5 bases; junction bases not matched to a gene: 7. Full variable domain (rest looked up from reference TRBV11-2 and TRBJ2-7): EAGVAQSPRYKIIEKRQSVAFWCNPISGHATLYWYQQILGQGPKLLIQFQNNGVVDDSQLPKDRFSAERLKGVDSTLKIQPAKLEDSAVYLCASSWDYPDEQYFGPGTRLTVT.